This T cell receptor beta chain was profiled in a study of beta chain features in type 1 diabetes. General study points: All four CD4+ subsets from Type 1 diabetes patients carried moderately but significantly shorter TCRB CDR3s.

TCRB transcripts that were expressed got sequenced, as all of the isolated RNA had been reverse transcribed. Libraries were prepared by immunoSEQ multiplex PCR; TCRdb keeps only in-frame clonotypes and omits some of them. The sample lists 250,000 to 300,000 clones; around 22% were seen once. With regard to this clone: Its antigen is still unknown.

The CDR3 covers 12 residues. Germline CDR1 GTSNPN, CDR2 SVGIG (reference sequence). Between the trimmed V and J ends, which lost 5 bases and 7 bases, there was a span of 14 bases. This clonotype originated in a woman aged 25 to 45 with type 1 diabetes. The sequencing input was naive CD4+ T cells from blood. J is TRBJ1-2 and V is TRBV30, with TRBD1 as a possible D gene (5 bases). CDR3 region: CAWRAGVSGYTF. The CDR3 region has the DNA TGTGCCTGGCGGGCGGGGGTCTCTGGCTACACCTTC.